This is a list of T cell receptor beta chains from one sample in a study of shared clonotypes between healthy human individuals. Only in-frame clones appear in the TCRdb table, and some are missing; sequencing was by immunoSEQ multiplex PCR. This table has 950,000 to 1,200,000 clones, around three quarters appearing once. Sequencing was carried out using memory CD4+ T cells from PBMCs. These TCRs come from a man between 18 and 35 years old in good health. Some clones in this sample may be carry-over from other donors' samples. The CDR3 runs from the conserved cysteine through the conserved F or W.

CASSVLAGVAGELFF	TRBJ2-2	TRBV6-1
CASSLTSTQYF	TRBJ2-3	TRBV11-2
CASSLWSGNTIYF	TRBJ1-3	TRBV5-1
CASSPTSGRGSYNEQFF	TRBJ2-1	TRBV7-3
CASSVELDTEAFF	TRBJ1-1	TRBV9
CASRGQGFVNEQFF	TRBJ2-1	TRBV28
CATGPLGYEQYF	TRBJ2-7	TRBV15
CSVEGRGRAEGKLFF	TRBJ1-4	TRBV29-1
CASSILAGGLYNEQFF	TRBJ2-1	TRBV5-1
CASRKTRETQYF	TRBJ2-5	TRBV27
CASKNYNSYEQYF	TRBJ2-7	TRBV27
CASIEAPGEGDYGYTF	TRBJ1-2	TRBV23-1
CASSLRDRQFF	TRBJ2-1	TRBV5-8
CSARWYVKNTEAFF	TRBJ1-1	TRBV29-1
CASSQQGAGNTIYF	TRBJ1-3	TRBV18
CASSAARGYTRPDTQYF	TRBJ2-3	TRBV9
CASSYLLGNTEAFF	TRBJ1-1	TRBV6-5
CASSQSGRTDTQYF	TRBJ2-3	TRBV6-6
CASSYGLGAYEQYF	TRBJ2-7	TRBV9
CASSLGRFSYNEQFF	TRBJ2-1	TRBV28
CASSQAQRILTSTDTQYF	TRBJ2-3	TRBV14
CASSQAGESLHSTDTQYF	TRBJ2-3	TRBV4-3
CASSSGLRSYNEQFF	TRBJ2-1	TRBV6-1
CASRAEGVTNEKLFF	TRBJ1-4	TRBV6-5
CASSQQLAGTDTQYF	TRBJ2-3	TRBV4-3
CASSIAGGGKFF	TRBJ2-1	TRBV7-9
CATSRDSGTIHLDGELFF	TRBJ2-2	TRBV15
CASSRQGLDIQYF	TRBJ2-4	TRBV6-5
CASSPTSGLDEQFF	TRBJ2-1	TRBV18
CASTLLPGQGAFYGYTF	TRBJ1-2	TRBV28
CASSRGIRSNQPQHF	TRBJ1-5	TRBV28
CASSFRSSLGYTF	TRBJ1-2	TRBV5-6
CASRKTSGSSTDTQYF	TRBJ2-3	TRBV2
CAILRTGGTEAFF	TRBJ1-1	TRBV10-3
CASSKDRGLQNIQYF	TRBJ2-4	TRBV2
CASSPDTGGRNQPQHF	TRBJ1-5	TRBV7-8
CASSPFRDDYNEQFF	TRBJ2-1	TRBV11-3
CAISEDRGPSPLHF	TRBJ1-6	TRBV10-3
CASSAQGGVTEAFF	TRBJ1-1	TRBV2
CACQTSGFGEQYF	.	TRBV30
CASSKDRGNTEAFF	TRBJ1-1	TRBV27
CASSLNWAGGEQFF	TRBJ2-1	TRBV11-2
CASSPIIGGARAYEQYF	TRBJ2-7	TRBV28
CAIRDGGVYAFF	TRBJ1-1	TRBV10-3
CASSRQGFAGDDEQFF	TRBJ2-1	TRBV19
CASRPTGTSGRNNEQFF	TRBJ2-1	TRBV7-8
CSVGGTGYEQYF	TRBJ2-7	TRBV29-1
CASSQGGSRRVNEQFF	TRBJ2-1	TRBV7-2
CASSFGPTQGNNEQFF	TRBJ2-1	TRBV5-4
CAWSKERTPNTEAFF	TRBJ1-1	TRBV30
CSVEEMRTGGTRETQYF	TRBJ2-5	TRBV29-1
CASSYRLGAGGEQYF	TRBJ2-7	TRBV11-1
CASSQVLAGLWEQFF	TRBJ2-1	TRBV13
CASSLLNTGELFF	TRBJ2-2	TRBV7-2
CASSLNTPGGKETQYF	TRBJ2-5	TRBV7-8
CASSQAETSAMETQYF	TRBJ2-5	TRBV4-1
CASSPLSDSYEQYF	TRBJ2-7	TRBV18
CASSTLVGGAGELFF	TRBJ2-2	TRBV5-1
CASSWTGGSGNTIYF	TRBJ1-3	TRBV7-2